One T cell receptor (beta chain) is described in this entry. No cognate antigen has been identified for it. Base-call qualities are not available, and no considerably larger clone is one nucleotide away. The CDR3 contains 18 residues, cysteine and phenylalanine counted. CDR3 DNA only is kept here, 54 bases in frame from base 1. From the germline V gene, CDR1 is SGHRS and CDR2 is YFSETQ. The germline V end is reduced by 2 bases and the J end by 1 base; junction bases left unmatched: 11. The cohort consisted of 600 to 750 healthy bone marrow donors. Cohort members were all nominally healthy when sampled, although unrecorded immune exposures were likely present. The donor tested CMV seronegative, placing the donor among the approximately 400 seronegative members of the cohort. Every donor gave a peripheral blood sample, and the peripheral blood mononuclear cells from that sample were used for TCR beta sequencing. Genomic DNA was extracted from the blood cell samples with the Qiagen DNeasy Blood Extraction Kit.

These data belong to a study of cytomegalovirus exposure and HLA in healthy donors (dated by TCRdb to between 2016 and 2019). Broadly, across the study: According to an earlier analysis of around 600 of the donors, about 179 million T cells yielded some 110 million unique TCR beta sequences and around 280 Gb of sequence data. Among about 390 genotyped donors of the cohort, an average of approximately 240,000 unique TCR beta nucleotide sequences were sequenced per donor, roughly 20% of them non-productive. A later genetic analysis took genome-wide SNP genotypes for about three fifths of the 666 donors and used that subset as a discovery cohort. Rather than using new phenotypic data, the later analysis identified candidate immune exposures from TCR beta sequences and from how often those sequences occurred across donors. To study patterns of TCR occurrence, a later analysis re-analyzed previously published TCR beta repertoires from 500 to 850 donors and added high-resolution HLA genotyping. Both class I and class II loci were covered by HLA typing, at four-digit resolution. To predict cytomegalovirus infection status, the study brought together high-throughput TCR immunosequencing, statistical association of individual TCRs with disease status, and machine learning. Roughly 300 gigabases of sequencing data and roughly 80 million unique TCR sequences made up an early release that covered approximately 700 HLA-typed donors. Five DR-DQ haplotypes were treated as single units for association and clustering because of strong linkage in the cohort. The number of donors typed differed by locus, with about 629-640 for A, B, C, DRB1 and DQB1, around 520 for DQA1, 606 for DPA1, and 450 to 480 for DPB1. All discovery cohort repertoires had been generated using a single sequencing platform. The T cell repertoires of several hundred subjects were profiled by immunosequencing and related to cytomegalovirus serostatus. An earlier analysis of 450 to 750 of the donors used high-throughput TCR beta sequencing to judge whether each TCR beta V gene segment behaved as functional or pseudogenic. Donor age, sex, ethnicity and CMV serostatus were compiled together with the repertoire data. The study aimed to test whether cataloging public T cell receptors could reveal signatures of past pathogen exposure. Among the roughly 430 genotyped donors, about 83% belonged to the genetic ancestry cluster associated with self-reported Caucasian donors. Besides the first cohort of 666 subjects, a separate validation cohort made up of some 110 different subjects was used. Broader findings and caveats from the paper: Correlated functional status among segregating V segments might be attributable to linkage disequilibrium, but an unknown experimental factor could not be ruled out. Because HLA typing was missing for some donors at each locus, association tests included only the typed subset. Specific HLA alleles were associated with roughly 17,000 TCR beta sequences at a false discovery rate of 0.05 in a later analysis. The classifier was reported to diagnose cytomegalovirus status with high specificity and sensitivity in both the original cohort and the validation cohort. The 87-base-pair reads could not distinguish some IMGT-functional V segments, including TRBV6-2 and TRBV6-3, so those segments were excluded. The study listed 150 to 200 TCR beta chains as associated with cytomegalovirus. When HLA alleles, especially DR and DQ, strongly co-occurred, attributing TCR associations to individual alleles was difficult. A later analysis found that TCR association rates varied across HLA loci, with DRB1 alleles showing the most associated TCRs and HLA-C alleles the fewest. A further reported finding was that TCR beta sequences accurately predicted the HLA-A and HLA-B alleles for most subjects in the first cohort. An earlier analysis of approximately 570 of the donors showed that most TCR beta V segments appeared in productive rearrangements either about 87% or about 30% of the time, which broadly matched IMGT annotations. The cohort was sequenced for TCR beta chains only, and without alpha or paired-chain data the features that could be detected were limited. A group of highly shared sequence variants was considered likely to be a technical artifact of the sequencing pipeline. In a later genetic analysis, a missense DCLRE1C variant was associated with V-gene and J-gene trimming of TCR beta chains, and the association was replicated in an independent cohort. According to the authors, the approach could potentially be generalized to other disease states and immunological phenotypes. Most TCR sequences were observed very rarely across donors, whereas some public TCRs were present in many individuals. Compared with the approximately 670-donor mean, donors in an Asian-associated ancestry cluster had fewer N-insertions in productive TCRs, according to a later genetic analysis. Roughly uniform sequencing depth across donors was assumed in presence/absence analyses, although this assumption may not hold. A later analysis reported that several top co-occurrence clusters appeared linked to parvovirus B19, influenza, CMV and Epstein-Barr virus. Most CMV-associated TCR beta chains appeared to be HLA-restricted in a later analysis, and the HLA associations seemed to be driven largely by CMV exposure. For the cohort, immune exposure information was limited to CMV serostatus. A few of the identified cytomegalovirus-associated TCR beta chains were confirmed in vitro to be specific for cytomegalovirus antigens. Because counts were too low, 15 to 20 rarely observed V segments, including chromosome 9 orphons, were excluded from the earlier analysis of 587 of the donors. A later analysis found that HLA-associated TCR beta chains were more clonally expanded and had lower generation probabilities than equally common non-associated chains.

Libraries were constructed by the immunoSEQ multiplex PCR assay. For the multiplex PCR, a mixture combining 60 forward primers for TCR Vbeta segments and 13 reverse primers for TCR Jbeta segments was used. The CDR3 region of rearranged TCR beta genes was amplified from genomic DNA by a multiplex PCR assay. The Illumina HiSeq System was used to sequence the amplified TCR beta libraries as 87-base-pair reads. The source study handled its data this way. Across the roughly 640 repertoires, a later analysis counted approximately 83 million unique TCR beta chains, roughly 11 million of which were shared by at least two donors. A nearest-neighbor algorithm error-corrected the raw reads and collapsed the reads into unique sequences, merging closely related sequences to remove PCR and sequencing errors. V, D and J gene segments were assigned by aligning CDR3 sequences to IMGT reference sequences. For a sequence to be retained, a match of at least six nucleotides to both a V gene segment and a J gene segment was required. A rearrangement was called productive if the CDR3 had no stop codons and remained in frame with V and J, and every other rearrangement was called non-productive. CDR3 was defined by IMGT convention, running from the second conserved V-encoded cysteine to the conserved J-encoded phenylalanine. The earlier analysis of some 580 of the donors excluded any sequence lacking an unambiguous match to a single V gene segment. An earlier analysis of 587 of the donors classified V segments as functional when productive rearrangements were above 56.7% and as segregating when the standard deviation between donors was above 5%. A statistical classification framework was built to diagnose cytomegalovirus status from the catalog of TCR beta chain sequences. A later analysis assigned V and J genes by comparing TCR nucleotide sequences with IMGT/GENE-DB human TR gene sequences. Using the TCRdist pipeline, a later analysis assigned CDR3 sequences along with most-parsimonious VDJ recombination scenarios. A later analysis defined each TCR beta chain by its CDR3 amino acid sequence plus V-gene family, and excluded reads lacking a unique V-gene family. A later analysis removed 600 or so highly shared, low-generation-probability nucleotide sequences to deal with suspected cross-contamination and a sequencing artifact. For each public chain, a later analysis derived a clonal expansion index from normalized ranks of inferred template counts within each repertoire. Generation probabilities in a later analysis came from a VDJ recombination model fitted to out-of-frame rearrangements, and those results were checked against IGoR. A later analysis scored TCR-TCR, TCR-HLA and TCR-CMV co-occurrence with hypergeometric tests, applying a repertoire-size bias correction to TCR pairs. In a later analysis, false discovery rates were estimated by permuting HLA or CMV assignments 20 times. In a later analysis, co-occurring TCRs were grouped using DBSCAN, with TCRdist sequence similarity added in when clustering inside HLA-allele-positive subsets. Co-occurrence clustering excluded repertoires with fewer than 30,000 or more than 120,000 public chains, plus five with anomalous nucleotide sharing. What TCRdb holds here is the immuneACCESS table cut down to in-frame rearrangements. Part of the clones is not present; checked against another copy, under half of the missing clones reflect an unresolved V gene, and the others are unexplained. V, J and clone size are those of that table, while D and trimming were read from the DNA. This sample is represented by 150,000 to 200,000 clones; around 85% of them were singletons. The top ten constitute 2% to 2.5% of the sample.

Input material: PBMCs. This sequence uses TRBV5-1 and TRBJ2-1, and TRBD2 matches 8 of the central bases. This receptor was identified in a woman aged 50 to 60 in good health and CMV-seronegative. Here is the DNA: TGCGCCAGCAGCTTAGGACTAGCAGGAGCCGGTTCCTACAATGAGCAGTTCTTC. Translated, this gives CASSLGLAGAGSYNEQFF.